This record concerns one TCR beta chain sequence. The entry originates in a study of cytomegalovirus exposure and HLA in healthy donors. Profiling relied on immunoSEQ multiplex PCR, and the TCRdb table lists in-frame clones only, not all of them. The repertoire consists of some 210,000 clones, with 70% to 90% occurring once and the leading ten covering roughly 5.5%. The sample comprised PBMCs. This sequence originates from a woman aged 18-29 years in good health and CMV-seronegative.

The DNA of the CDR3 is TGTGCCAGCAGCTTGACCGGCCTAGGGGGCTACACCTTC. Protein sequence: CASSLTGLGGYTF. This chain joins TRBV5-8 and TRBJ1-2, with D unclear. CDR3 length equals 13 residues. Trimming shortened V by 1 base and J by 8 bases, and 12 bases separated the two germline ends. Germline CDR1 SGHTS, CDR2 YDEGEE.